A single sample is the source of the 22 T cell receptor beta chains below, sequenced in a study of OX40 agonist ivuxolimab in advanced cancers. The method behind the library was the immunoSEQ multiplex PCR assay. The source is immuneACCESS, and TCRdb retained only in-frame sequences with V and J called. Part of the clones is not carried over; for the studies checked, unresolved V genes explain less than half of this, and the remainder is unexplained. The sample table contains about 98,000 clones; only one count was recorded for 85% to 95% of them. 0.26% of the sample rests with the top ten. The source material was CD4+ or CD8+ T cells sorted from blood, sampled in a trial of the OX40 agonist ivuxolimab. The receptors stem from an adult with an advanced solid tumor such as melanoma, head and neck, liver or kidney cancer.

The chain recombines TRBV15 with TRBJ1-1; possibly TRBD1 for D (5 bases). The CDR3 runs 17 residues. Between the trimmed V and J ends, which lost 0 bases and 3 bases, there was a span of 17 bases. Germline lookup yields CDR1 LNHNV and CDR2 YYDKDF (reference sequence). This CDR3 is CATSREMRVRADTEAFF. CDR3 bases: TGTGCCACCAGCAGAGAAATGAGGGTCAGGGCAGACACTGAAGCTTTCTTT.

The chain joins TRBV5-1 to TRBJ2-3; D is unresolved. This CDR3 has 13 residues. Deletions cut 0 bases from V and 1 base from J, with 3 bases between. In germline, CDR1 is SGHRS, CDR2 YFSETQ. The CDR3 DNA is TGCGCCAGCAGCTTGGAGGGCACAGATACGCAGTATTTT. This encodes CASSLEGTDTQYF.

The rearrangement joins TRBV2 to TRBJ1-2; 9 nucleotides align to TRBD1. After removal of 9 bases from V and 5 bases from J, the junction contained 7 bases not matched to a gene. The CDR3 covers 13 residues. Germline V lookup: CDR1 SNHLY, CDR2 FYNNEI. The CDR3 sequence: CARAGQGKYGYTF. The CDR3 bases are TGTGCCAGGGCGGGACAGGGTAAATATGGCTACACCTTC. The variable domain in full, with the rest retrieved from reference TRBV2 and TRBJ1-2, is EPEVTQTPSHQVTQMGQEVILRCVPISNHLYFYWYRQILGQKVEFLVSFYNNEISEKSEIFDDQFSVERPDGSNFTLKIRSTKLEDSAMYFCARAGQGKYGYTFGSGTRLTVV.

The chain links TRBV29-1 to TRBJ2-1, with D unclear. This CDR3 region has 12 residues. Germline values: CDR1 SQVTM, CDR2 ANQGSEA. V was cut by 4 bases and J by 6 bases, with 10 bases left in between. The CDR3 sequence: CSVALFGNEQFF. The CDR3 DNA is TGCAGCGTTGCACTTTTTGGCAATGAGCAGTTCTTC.

The V call is TRBV21-1, the J call TRBJ1-5; the D segment call TRBD1 is taken from the table without a DNA check. TRBV21-1 is classified as a pseudogene. The CDR3 runs to 20 residues. The CDR3 here is CASSSFLRTGRYWSNQPQHF. DNA of the CDR3: TGTGCCAGCAGCTCCTTCTTGCGGACAGGGAGGTATTGGAGCAATCAGCCCCAGCATTTT.

The chain combines TRBV10-2 with TRBJ2-3; D perhaps matches TRBD2 (6 bases). The ends were cut back, 6 bases at V and 1 base at J, with 11 bases in the middle. CDR1 WSHSY and CDR2 SAAADI come from the germline V gene. This CDR3 comprises 14 residues. The CDR3 spells CASRGRGGTDTQYF. The DNA of the CDR3 is TGCGCCAGCAGGGGGCGGGGAGGCACAGATACGCAGTATTTT.

The chain couples TRBV27 to TRBJ2-3; D possibly corresponds to TRBD1 (5 bases). Between the trimmed V and J ends, which lost 3 bases and 5 bases, there was a span of 12 bases. CDR1 is MNHEY and CDR2 is SMNVEV in the germline V gene (reference sequence). The length of the CDR3 is 14 residues. DNA for the CDR3: TGTGCCAGCAGTTTGTTCCAGGGCGTAGATACGCAGTATTTT. Its translation: CASSLFQGVDTQYF.

The chain combines TRBV6-6 with TRBJ1-3; D is unclear. The germline V gene has CDR1 MNHNY and CDR2 SVGAGI (reference sequence). The V and J ends lost 8 bases and 0 bases respectively, with 8 bases between them. This CDR3 has 13 amino acids. CDR3 DNA: TGTGCCAGCGGAGATTACTCTGGAAACACCATATATTTT. This translates into CASGDYSGNTIYF.

V is TRBV6-5 and J is TRBJ1-6; D uncertain. The CDR3 runs to 13 residues. Germline loops: CDR1 MNHEY, CDR2 SVGAGI. The V end was cut by 8 bases, the J end by 9 bases, with 14 bases between. The CDR3 protein is CASSDQMPSPLHF. In nucleotides, the CDR3 is TGTGCCAGCTCGGACCAAATGCCTTCACCCCTCCACTTT.

The V gene is TRBV14, the J gene TRBJ1-2; D gene unclear. Germline V CDR1 and CDR2: SGHDN, FVKESK. With 2 bases removed from V and 4 bases from J, the gap between germline ends came to 11 bases. The length of the CDR3 is 14 residues. CDR3 sequence: CASSQWMDFYGYTF. The CDR3 DNA follows: TGTGCCAGCAGCCAATGGATGGATTTCTATGGCTACACCTTC.

V is TRBV28 and J is TRBJ1-5; no clear D. V was trimmed by 1 base and J by 7 bases, leaving 5 bases between them. Germline lookup yields CDR1 MDHEN and CDR2 SYDVKM. The CDR3 totals 12 residues. CDR3 DNA: TGTGCCAGCAGTTTATTTTCCCAGCCCCAGCATTTT. It yields the protein CASSLFSQPQHF. The variable domain in full, completed from reference TRBV28 and TRBJ1-5, reads DVKVTQSSRYLVKRTGEKVFLECVQDMDHENMFWYRQDPGLGLRLIYFSYDVKMKEKGDIPEGYSVSREKKERFSLILESASTNQTSMYLCASSLFSQPQHFGDGTRLSIL.

The rearrangement links TRBV11-2 to TRBJ1-2; D is ambiguous. The CDR3 contains 13 residues. With 5 bases removed from V and 4 bases from J, the gap between germline ends came to 11 bases. Germline assignment: CDR1 SGHAT and CDR2 FQNNGV. CDR3 sequence reads: CASSPPFLYGYTF. The CDR3 DNA reads as TGTGCCAGCAGCCCACCGTTCCTCTATGGCTACACCTTC. The entire variable domain, with the rest obtained from reference TRBV11-2 and TRBJ1-2, is as follows: EAGVAQSPRYKIIEKRQSVAFWCNPISGHATLYWYQQILGQGPKLLIQFQNNGVVDDSQLPKDRFSAERLKGVDSTLKIQPAKLEDSAVYLCASSPPFLYGYTFGSGTRLTVV.

The chain links TRBV28 to TRBJ1-1, with 8 bases matching TRBD1. Germline V lookup: CDR1 MDHEN, CDR2 SYDVKM. The J segment lost 1 base and the V segment lost 4 bases, leaving 2 bases of the junction unmatched. The CDR3 totals 14 residues. The CDR3 nucleotides are TGTGCCAGCAGTTGGACAGGGAGGAACACTGAAGCTTTCTTT. Amino acid sequence: CASSWTGRNTEAFF.

The genes are TRBV28 and TRBJ2-1; TRBD1 or TRBD2 may be the D gene (5 bases each). Looked up from germline, CDR1 is MDHEN and CDR2 is SYDVKM. V was shortened by 2 bases and J by 14 bases, with 10 bases between the two germline ends. This CDR3 spans 11 amino acids. This chain's CDR3 is CASSLTGPEFF. The CDR3 coding sequence is TGTGCCAGCAGTTTAACGGGACCCGAGTTCTTC. The full variable domain, rest sourced from reference TRBV28 and TRBJ2-1, is DVKVTQSSRYLVKRTGEKVFLECVQDMDHENMFWYRQDPGLGLRLIYFSYDVKMKEKGDIPEGYSVSREKKERFSLILESASTNQTSMYLCASSLTGPEFFGPGTRLTVL.

The V call is TRBV5-1, the J call TRBJ1-2; D possibly corresponds to TRBD1 (6 bases). The germline V and J ends were trimmed by 7 bases and 5 bases, with 18 bases remaining between them. The CDR3 consists of 14 residues. Germline CDR1 reads SGHRS; CDR2 reads YFSETQ. This chain's CDR3 is CASSRQAARYGYTF. CDR3 DNA: TGCGCCAGCTCCCGACAGGCGGCAAGGTATGGCTACACCTTC. The variable domain in full, completed from reference TRBV5-1 and TRBJ1-2, reads KAGVTQTPRYLIKTRGQQVTLSCSPISGHRSVSWYQQTPGQGLQFLFEYFSETQRNKGNFPGRFSGRQFSNSRSEMNVSTLELGDSALYLCASSRQAARYGYTFGSGTRLTVV.

The chain carries TRBV4-1 and TRBJ2-5, with 8 nucleotides matching TRBD2. Germline loops: CDR1 MGHRA, CDR2 YSYEKL. J lost 4 bases, V lost 3 bases, and 10 bases had no gene match. The CDR3 loop spans 16 amino acids. The CDR3 reads CASSQAGTSIRETQYF. CDR3 nucleotides: TGCGCCAGCAGCCAGGCCGGGACTAGTATTCGAGAGACCCAGTACTTC.

This rearrangement joins TRBV5-5 to TRBJ2-2; no firm D call. V was clipped by 0 bases and J by 3 bases, with 6 bases between them. Germline CDR1 reads SGHKS; CDR2 reads YYEKEE (reference sequence). The CDR3 has 14 residues. The CDR3 DNA follows: TGTGCCAGCAGCTTGGGGGATTACACCGGGGAGCTGTTTTTT. Protein product: CASSLGDYTGELFF.

The chain couples TRBV10-3 to TRBJ2-1; perhaps TRBD1 as D (5 bases). CDR3 length: 14 residues. In germline, CDR1 is ENHRY, CDR2 SYGVKD. V lost 0 bases and J 10 bases, leaving 13 bases between the germline ends. The CDR3 protein is CAISESARAKEQFF. CDR3 sequence (DNA): TGTGCCATCAGTGAGTCGGCCAGGGCGAAAGAGCAGTTCTTC.

The J gene is TRBJ1-1, the V gene TRBV4-2; a possible D gene is TRBD1 (5 bases). Trimming took off 6 bases at V and 4 bases at J, with 12 bases between the two ends. Germline-derived CDR1 and CDR2 are LGHNA and YNFKEQ. The CDR3 covers 13 residues. CDR3 residues: CASSPRGGTEAFF. The CDR3 DNA reads as TGTGCCAGCAGTCCGAGGGGAGGCACTGAAGCTTTCTTT.

The V call is TRBV28, the J call TRBJ1-5; 7 bases line up with TRBD1. The ends lost 6 bases at V and 10 bases at J; junction bases unmatched: 18. This CDR3 is 16 amino acids long. CDR1 and CDR2 (germline): MDHEN, SYDVKM. CDR3 protein: CASSRGLDRAWIPQHF. The CDR3 coding sequence is TGTGCCAGCAGCCGGGGGCTAGACAGGGCTTGGATACCCCAGCATTTT.

Remarks on this clone: The identical CDR3 is also encoded by other nucleotide sequences in the sample. The rearrangement uses TRBV7-2 and TRBJ1-3; no definite D call. Trimming removed 6 bases from V and 0 bases from J, with 3 bases in between. CDR1 and CDR2 (germline): SGHTA, FQGNSA. This CDR3 comprises 12 residues. CDR3: CASSHSGNTIYF. The CDR3 nucleotides are TGTGCCAGCAGTCACTCTGGAAACACCATATATTTT. The full variable domain, completed using reference TRBV7-2 and TRBJ1-3, is GAGVSQSPSNKVTEKGKDVELRCDPISGHTALYWYRQSLGQGLEFLIYFQGNSAPDKSGLPSDRFSAERTGGSVSTLTIQRTQQEDSAVYLCASSHSGNTIYFGEGSWLTVV.

The chain is built from TRBV6-5 and TRBJ2-7, with D maybe TRBD2 (7 bases). V was trimmed by 2 bases and J by 4 bases, leaving 9 bases between them. Germline values: CDR1 MNHEY, CDR2 SVGAGI. The length of the CDR3 is 13 residues. This chain's CDR3 is CASSYRGAYEQYF. The CDR3 DNA is TGTGCCAGCAGTTACCGGGGGGCTTACGAGCAGTACTTC.